The 2 T cell receptor beta chains in this list originate from one sample, sequenced in a study of shared clonotypes between healthy human individuals. Method: immunoSEQ multiplex PCR; TCRdb's copy keeps in-frame clones and lacks some. Of a few million clones detected, approximately 94% appear once; the ten largest clones hold more than 0.1%. Sequenced material: naive CD4+ T cells sorted from blood. The subset was: CD45RA+ positively selected. Receptors originate from a man in his late teens or twenties in good health.

The chain employs TRBV11-2 and TRBJ1-4; D possibly corresponds to TRBD1 (6 bases). There are 12 residues in the CDR3. CDR1 is SGHAT, CDR2 FQNNGV, per germline. The V end lost 5 bases, the J end lost 7 bases, and 8 bases lay between the germline ends. CDR3 coding DNA: TGTGCCAGCAGCCCCAGGGGTGAAAAACTGTTTTTT. Translated: CASSPRGEKLFF.

This sequence joins TRBV5-1 and TRBJ2-5; TRBD2 matches 13 bases. With V trimmed by 0 bases and J by 2 bases, 1 base remained unmatched. Germline loops: CDR1 SGHRS, CDR2 YFSETQ. This CDR3 is 16 amino acids long. The CDR3 DNA follows: TGCGCCAGCAGCTTGGTACTAGCGGGAGGGCAAGAGACCCAGTACTTC. Translation gives CASSLVLAGGQETQYF.